This T cell receptor (beta chain) originates from a study of type 1 regulatory T cells. Study at large: An in vitro protocol generated T-allo10, a Tr1-enriched, alloantigen-specific CD4 T cell product.

V lost 8 bases and J lost 2, with 10 bases in between. CDR1 and CDR2 from the germline V gene are DFQATT and SNEGSKA (reference sequence). This CDR3 region has 11 residues. This clonotype appeared many times. Its antigen is still unknown. One entry per CDR3 protein results from TCRdb running MiXCR on the reads. The sample has tens of thousands of distinct CDR3 sequences, less than 25% seen once. Study results and limitations: Compared with non-type 1 regulatory T cells, type 1 regulatory T cells showed a more restricted TCR repertoire.

What was sequenced was cultured type 1 regulatory T (Tr1) cells, either the whole culture or a sorted fraction (not recorded which). The sequence came from a human donor in good health. The chain recombines TRBV20-1 with TRBJ2-7, with a weak D call TRBD2 (6 bases). The CDR3 loop reads CSSRTTYEQYF. The CDR3, as DNA: TGCAGTTCGAGGACTACCTACGAGCAGTACTTC.